The 26 T cell receptor beta chains below all came from one sample that was sequenced in a study of a mutant IDH1 vaccine in newly diagnosed glioma. Only in-frame clones appear in the TCRdb table, and some are missing; sequencing was by immunoSEQ multiplex PCR. The table lists about 54,000 clones, approximately 81% of them singletons. No antigen has been assigned to these receptors. The time point denotes: week 5, during vaccination. Every single dose of the vaccine, 300 ug of mutant IDH1 20-mer peptide, came with topical imiquimod. Material: PBMCs, obtained from a glioma patient whose treatment included an IDH1 peptide vaccine. The source of these receptors is a man under 40 with glioma.

This chain uses TRBV18 with TRBJ1-4; D not resolved. The CDR3 has 15 amino acids. V dropped 2 bases and J dropped 0 bases, with 7 bases sitting between them. Per the germline V gene, CDR1 is KGHSH and CDR2 is LQKENI. The CDR3 DNA sequence: TGTGCCAGCTCACCATGGCGGGCAACTAATGAAAAACTGTTTTTT. It translates to CASSPWRATNEKLFF.

This chain links TRBV5-6 with TRBJ1-3, with D hard to call. Per the germline V gene, CDR1 is SGHDT and CDR2 is YYEEEE. The CDR3 loop spans 16 amino acids. V shed 0 bases and J shed 0 bases, with 10 bases lying between them. The CDR3 coding sequence is TGTGCCAGCAGCTTGGTTGAGCTTAACTCTGGAAACACCATATATTTT. Its protein is CASSLVELNSGNTIYF.

The chain uses TRBV18 and TRBJ2-7; 7 bases line up with TRBD1. Germline V gives CDR1 KGHSH, CDR2 LQKENI. J was trimmed by 2 bases and V by 3 bases; bases with no gene match: 10. The length of the CDR3 is 16 residues. The DNA for the CDR3 is TGTGCCAGCTCACCTATCGGGACAGTTACAGCCTACGAGCAGTACTTC. Translated: CASSPIGTVTAYEQYF.

The CDR3 protein is CASAILTSGVNTGELFF. The DNA for the CDR3 is TGTGCCAGCGCGATCCTAACTAGCGGGGTGAACACCGGGGAGCTGTTTTTT. The genes are TRBV25-1 and TRBJ2-2; TRBD2 matches at 10 bases. The germline V gene encodes CDR1 MGHDK and CDR2 SYGVNS. The CDR3 is 17 amino acids. The junction had 10 bases not matched to a gene; V was cut back by 8 bases and J by 1 base.

The rearrangement links TRBV7-9 to TRBJ2-5; TRBD2 aligns across 7 bases. The DNA end is more similar to TRBJ2-7, so the J call may be wrong. Germline V gene lookup returns CDR1 SEHNR and CDR2 FQNEAQ (reference sequence). This CDR3 is built from 15 residues. The CDR3 DNA reads TGTGCCAGCAGCTTAATCCTGGCAGGGAGGGGCGAGCAGTACTTC. This encodes CASSLILAGRGEQYF.

As DNA, the CDR3 is TGTGCCAGCAGTTTAGTCGCTAGCGGGGGGGCCACTTGGAGAAATGAGCAGTTCTTC. Amino acid sequence: CASSLVASGGATWRNEQFF. This chain joins TRBV28 and TRBJ2-1; TRBD2 matches at 12 bases. V was clipped by 2 bases and J by 7 bases; unmatched bases: 15. This CDR3 comprises 19 residues. CDR1 is MDHEN, CDR2 SYDVKM, per germline.

This sequence joins TRBV15 and TRBJ1-4; D might be TRBD1 (6 bases). Per germline, CDR1 LNHNV and CDR2 YYDKDF (reference sequence). The V gene lost 3 bases and the J gene lost 5 bases, with 13 bases spanning the gap. The CDR3 runs 15 residues. CDR3 DNA sequence: TGTGCCACCAGCAGCAACGACAGGCTAAATGAAAAACTGTTTTTT. It translates to CATSSNDRLNEKLFF.

The chain has TRBV12-5 and TRBJ1-4, with D possibly TRBD1 on 5 matching bases. V lost 5 bases and J 7 bases, leaving 20 bases between the germline ends. The CDR3 totals 16 residues. Germline CDR1 reads LGHNT; CDR2 reads FRNRAP. This chain's CDR3 is CASGTGKTATPEKLFF. The CDR3 nucleotides read TGTGCTAGTGGTACGGGAAAGACAGCGACACCTGAAAAACTGTTTTTT.

A word on this clone: In the same sample, other DNA sequences code for this CDR3. The chain couples TRBV4-2 to TRBJ2-3; D not resolved. The CDR3 loop spans 12 amino acids. Germline V gene data show CDR1 as LGHNA and CDR2 as YNFKEQ. Trimming stripped 0 bases from V and 4 bases from J, with 2 bases between. CDR3 in amino acids: CASSQEADTQYF. CDR3 DNA: TGTGCCAGCAGCCAAGAAGCAGATACGCAGTATTTT.

This clone has just a few counts. The gene calls are TRBV9 and TRBJ1-1; D gene unclear. This CDR3 contains 16 residues. Germline-derived CDR1 and CDR2 are SGDLS and YYNGEE. Between the trimmed V and J ends, which lost 6 bases and 2 bases, there was a span of 20 bases. This CDR3 reads CASTSVTSSPNTEAFF. CDR3 bases: TGTGCCAGCACCTCAGTGACATCCAGCCCCAACACTGAAGCTTTCTTT.

The rearrangement links TRBV11-2 to TRBJ1-1, with D possibly matching TRBD1 (5 bases). The CDR3 has 14 amino acids. Germline CDR1 is SGHAT and CDR2 is FQNNGV. The germline V and J ends were trimmed by 5 bases and 0 bases, with 10 bases remaining between them. The DNA for the CDR3 is TGTGCCAGCAGCCCAGCCAGGGTGAACACTGAAGCTTTCTTT. Translation: CASSPARVNTEAFF.

The chain carries TRBV9 and TRBJ2-6; D is undetermined. This CDR3 comprises 15 residues. Germline V lookup: CDR1 SGDLS, CDR2 YYNGEE. V lost 4 bases to trimming and J lost 0 bases, with 8 bases between them. In DNA form, the CDR3 reads TGTGCCAGCAGCCCGAGGTTCTCTGGGGCCAACGTCCTGACTTTC. Translation gives CASSPRFSGANVLTF.

The V gene is TRBV27, the J gene TRBJ1-2, with 10 bases fitting TRBD1. V lost 0 bases, J lost 4 bases, and 8 bases stayed unmatched. CDR3 length equals 17 residues. Germline lookup yields CDR1 MNHEY and CDR2 SMNVEV (reference sequence). CDR3 nucleotides: TGTGCCAGCAGTTTATCGGACAGGGGGAAAACCTTCTATGGCTACACCTTC. It translates to CASSLSDRGKTFYGYTF.

A single count supports this clone. The chain carries TRBV5-1 and TRBJ2-5, with 7 bases aligning to TRBD1. Germline V gene data show CDR1 as SGHRS and CDR2 as YFSETQ. The CDR3 sequence is 15 residues long. J gave up 1 base and V 1 base, and 4 bases lay outside the gene matches. CDR3 loop: CASSLKGALQETQYF. CDR3 nucleotide sequence: TGCGCCAGCAGCTTGAAGGGGGCCCTCCAAGAGACCCAGTACTTC.

The chain joins TRBV5-1 to TRBJ2-2; D not resolved. The CDR3 totals 11 residues. V was clipped by 3 bases and J by 4 bases, with 1 base between them. Germline lookup yields CDR1 SGHRS and CDR2 YFSETQ. The CDR3 coding sequence is TGCGCCAGCAGCTCCACCGGGGAGCTGTTTTTT. Translating gives CASSSTGELFF.

The rearrangement joins TRBV12-5 to TRBJ2-1; 8 nucleotides line up with TRBD1. The CDR3 totals 15 residues. Germline values: CDR1 LGHNT, CDR2 FRNRAP. J gave up 7 bases and V 4 bases, and 9 bases lay outside the gene matches. CDR3: CASGSPRTGQNEQFF. CDR3 nucleotide sequence: TGTGCTAGTGGTTCCCCCCGGACAGGGCAGAATGAGCAGTTCTTC.

The rearrangement joins TRBV18 to TRBJ2-1; 10 bases fit TRBD2. The length of the CDR3 is 15 residues. In germline, CDR1 is KGHSH, CDR2 LQKENI. J lost 7 bases, V lost 3 bases, and 6 bases had no gene match. In DNA form, the CDR3 reads TGTGCCAGCTCACCGACAGCGGGGGGGACGAATGAGCAGTTCTTC. Translating it yields CASSPTAGGTNEQFF.

This sequence joins TRBV2 and TRBJ1-6; D gene uncertain. Germline V lookup: CDR1 SNHLY, CDR2 FYNNEI. The ends were cut back, 3 bases at V and 7 bases at J, with 19 bases in the middle. The CDR3 length is 17 residues. The CDR3 spells CASSDGRLSGLNSPLHF. CDR3 coding DNA: TGTGCCAGCAGTGACGGACGGCTCTCCGGGCTAAATTCACCCCTCCACTTT.

The chain is built from TRBV11-1 and TRBJ2-7; TRBD1 matches at 8 bases. The J segment lost 0 bases and the V segment lost 2 bases, leaving 3 bases of the junction unmatched. CDR1 and CDR2 from the germline V gene are SGHAT and FQDESV (reference sequence). The CDR3 sequence is 15 residues long. The CDR3: CASSLPGTGSYEQYF. DNA of the CDR3: TGTGCCAGCAGCTTACCCGGGACAGGCTCCTACGAGCAGTACTTC.

This chain joins TRBV21-1 and TRBJ1-6; whether TRBD1, the table's D call, matches the DNA was not checked. TRBV21-1 is marked as a pseudogene. The CDR3 length is 18 residues. The CDR3 region is CASSFFYRVRQNNSPLHF. DNA for the CDR3: TGTGCCAGCAGCTTCTTTTACCGAGTTAGACAGAATAATTCACCCCTCCACTTT.

This chain connects TRBV7-8 to TRBJ1-2, with D tentatively TRBD1 (5 bases). Germline V gene data show CDR1 as SGHVS and CDR2 as FQNEAQ. CDR3 length: 17 amino acids. The V end lost 4 bases, the J end lost 4 bases, and 22 bases lay between the germline ends. The CDR3 loop reads CASSSFSGGGGVYGYTF. CDR3 coding DNA: TGTGCCAGCAGCTCCTTTAGTGGGGGGGGAGGCGTCTATGGCTACACCTTC.

V usage is TRBV5-5 and J usage is TRBJ2-2, with 10 bases lining up with TRBD2. V shed 2 bases, J shed 7 bases, and the junction held 11 bases outside the gene matches. CDR3 length: 17 amino acids. Looked up from germline, CDR1 is SGHKS and CDR2 is YYEKEE (reference sequence). The CDR3 protein is CASSLIFLAGASGELFF. The CDR3, as DNA: TGTGCCAGCAGCTTAATCTTCCTAGCGGGGGCGAGCGGGGAGCTGTTTTTT.

The chain links TRBV18 to TRBJ1-6; maybe TRBD1 (5 bases). The V gene lost 3 bases and the J gene lost 9 bases, with 12 bases spanning the gap. The CDR3 is 14 residues long. Per the germline V gene, CDR1 is KGHSH and CDR2 is LQKENI. CDR3 sequence reads: CASSPKSGGSPLHF. The CDR3 DNA is TGTGCCAGCTCACCCAAATCGGGGGGTTCACCCCTCCACTTT.

The V gene is TRBV2, the J gene TRBJ1-2; D is possibly TRBD1 (6 bases). With 2 bases removed from V and 3 bases from J, the gap between germline ends came to 10 bases. CDR1 and CDR2 from the germline V gene are SNHLY and FYNNEI. The CDR3 totals 14 residues. The CDR3 spells CASSEKAGDYGYTF. CDR3 coding DNA: TGTGCCAGCAGTGAAAAGGCAGGGGACTATGGCTACACCTTC. Combining the CDR3 with reference TRBV2 and TRBJ1-2 gives the whole variable domain EPEVTQTPSHQVTQMGQEVILRCVPISNHLYFYWYRQILGQKVEFLVSFYNNEISEKSEIFDDQFSVERPDGSNFTLKIRSTKLEDSAMYFCASSEKAGDYGYTFGSGTRLTVV.

The rearrangement joins TRBV2 to TRBJ1-4; D is perhaps TRBD1 (6 bases). The CDR3 runs to 16 residues. Trimming took 4 bases from V and 0 from J, leaving 12 bases between them. Germline V gene data show CDR1 as SNHLY and CDR2 as FYNNEI. The CDR3 region is CASSVQGFTTNEKLFF. The DNA for the CDR3 is TGTGCCAGCAGTGTACAGGGTTTTACAACTAATGAAAAACTGTTTTTT.

The V and J genes are TRBV15 and TRBJ2-4; TRBD2 matches 11 bases. CDR1 is LNHNV and CDR2 is YYDKDF in the germline V gene (reference sequence). This CDR3 is built from 17 residues. V lost 4 bases and J lost 0; bases outside the gene matches: 5. As DNA, the CDR3 is TGTGCCACCAGCAAAGGACTAGCGGGTGTAGCCAAAAACATTCAGTACTTC. Translated: CATSKGLAGVAKNIQYF.